One sample yielded the 2 T cell receptor beta chains listed below, sequenced in a study of cytomegalovirus exposure and HLA in healthy donors (dated by TCRdb to about 2017). Libraries came from the immunoSEQ multiplex PCR assay. The multiplex PCR relied on a mix of 60 forward primers for TCR Vbeta segments and 13 reverse primers for TCR Jbeta segments. TCRdb provides this immuneACCESS table in a form limited to in-frame rearrangements. Some clones are lacking; in checked studies, under half of them reflect an unresolved V gene, and why the rest are absent is not known. This sample gives roughly 100,000 clones in total; about 70% of them show up just once. The biggest ten clones account for around 5.8% of the sample. Sample: PBMCs. The receptor set was obtained from a woman between 45 and 65 years old in good health and CMV-seropositive.

This chain joins TRBV11-2 and TRBJ1-1; D gene uncertain. The CDR3 consists of 14 residues. V was cut by 2 bases and J by 3 bases, with 10 bases left in between. Germline V lookup: CDR1 SGHAT, CDR2 FQNNGV. The DNA for the CDR3 is TGTGCCAGCAGCTTAACAGCTTATTACACTGAAGCTTTCTTT. Its translation: CASSLTAYYTEAFF.

This clone was observed a handful of times. The CDR3 loop reads CASSGTGALKRSSYEQYF. CDR3 DNA: TGTGCCAGCAGCGGGACAGGGGCCTTGAAGAGGAGCTCCTACGAGCAGTACTTC. This chain uses TRBV7-9 with TRBJ2-7; 10 bases line up with TRBD1. Germline V gives CDR1 SEHNR, CDR2 FQNEAQ (reference sequence). The CDR3 length is 18 residues. The trim removed 5 bases at V and 0 bases at J, leaving 13 bases unmatched.